A single sample gave rise to the 22 T cell receptor beta chains below, sequenced in a study of blood T cell repertoires in COVID-19. Libraries were prepared by immunoSEQ multiplex PCR; TCRdb keeps only in-frame clonotypes and omits some of them. Of 200,000 to 250,000 clones in the sample, around 83% are singletons; the top ten hold about 9.4%. Sequencing was done on a sample of peripheral blood. The receptors come from a woman between 45 and 60 years old with COVID-19, enrolled during active disease.

In this sample, this clone turned up a few times. The chain uses TRBV9 and TRBJ2-7, with 7 bases lining up with TRBD1. The V segment lost 0 bases and the J segment 3 bases; nucleotides outside the gene matches: 0. The germline gives CDR1 SGDLS, CDR2 YYNGEE. CDR3 length equals 13 residues. This chain's CDR3 is CASSVGDSYEQYF. In DNA form, the CDR3 reads TGTGCCAGCAGCGTAGGGGACAGCTACGAGCAGTACTTC.

The chain recombines TRBV11-3 with TRBJ2-7, with TRBD1 identical over 11 bases. This CDR3 has 15 amino acids. Germline V gene data show CDR1 as SGHNT and CDR2 as YENEEA. V dropped 3 bases and J dropped 1; count of bases not matched to a gene: 2. Written as DNA, the CDR3 is TGTGCCAGCAGCTTGAGGGACAGGGGGTCCTACGAGCAGTACTTC. Residues: CASSLRDRGSYEQYF.

J is TRBJ1-2 and V is TRBV27; 9 positions match TRBD1. The CDR3 spans 16 residues. Trimming took 4 bases from V and 4 from J; bases not matched to a gene: 10. The germline CDR1 and CDR2 sequences are MNHEY and SMNVEV (reference sequence). CDR3 DNA sequence: TGTGCCAGCAGTTGGGACAGGGAATACGGGAGCTATGGCTACACCTTC. Encoded protein: CASSWDREYGSYGYTF.

The chain carries TRBV7-2 and TRBJ2-2; 12 bases align to TRBD2. This CDR3 has 18 residues. CDR1 and CDR2 from the germline V gene are SGHTA and FQGNSA. Germline trimming cut 5 bases from V and 0 bases from J; bases unmatched to any gene: 7. CDR3 nucleotide sequence: TGTGCCAGCAGCCTCCCCCTAGCGGGGGGGCCGAACACCGGGGAGCTGTTTTTT. Its translation is CASSLPLAGGPNTGELFF.

This chain uses TRBV5-1 with TRBJ2-5; TRBD2 is a possible D gene (6 bases). Trimming took off 4 bases at V and 3 bases at J, with 16 bases between the two ends. The germline V gene has CDR1 SGHRS and CDR2 YFSETQ. The CDR3 runs 15 residues. This chain's CDR3 is CASSPSEGTEETQYF. As DNA, the CDR3 is TGCGCCAGCAGCCCTTCGGAAGGGACTGAAGAGACCCAGTACTTC.

Points on this clone: This same CDR3 is encoded by further DNA sequences in the sample. V usage is TRBV19 and J usage is TRBJ2-1; tentatively, D is TRBD2 (5 bases). CDR3 size: 15 residues. CDR1 is LNHDA, CDR2 SQIVND, per germline (reference sequence). Trimming removed 1 base at V and 0 bases at J, with 7 bases between. This chain's CDR3 is CASSIAGSSYNEQFF. The CDR3, as DNA: TGTGCCAGTAGTATAGCGGGAAGCTCCTACAATGAGCAGTTCTTC.

With regard to this clone: At one end the junction does not follow the germline gene, possibly because of a read error. The rearrangement uses TRBV19 and TRBJ1-4; D remains unclear. Germline CDR1 is LNHDA and CDR2 is SQIVND (reference sequence). The CDR3 contains 12 residues. CDR3: CVSQASGEKLFF. The DNA of the CDR3 is TGTGTCAGTCAGGCAAGCGGTGAAAAACTGTTTTTT.

CDR3 sequence: CASSSPALAGGPHEQFF. The CDR3 nucleotides are TGTGCCAGCAGCTCTCCCGCCCTAGCGGGGGGGCCGCATGAGCAGTTCTTC. The genes are TRBV3-1 (or the pseudogene TRBV3-2) and TRBJ2-1; 12 bases agree with TRBD2. The CDR3 has 17 amino acids. Germline CDR1 and CDR2: LGHDT and YNNKEL (reference sequence). The ends lost 5 bases at V and 8 bases at J; junction bases unmatched: 13.

The chain combines TRBV24-1 with TRBJ2-3; D is uncertain. This CDR3 is 13 amino acids long. Germline V gene lookup returns CDR1 KGHDR and CDR2 SFDVKD. Deletions cut 2 bases from V and 2 bases from J, with 4 bases between. CDR3 bases: TGTGCCACCAGTGATTATCACACAGATACGCAGTATTTT. It codes for CATSDYHTDTQYF.

The V and J genes are TRBV9 and TRBJ1-1, with 9 bases identical to TRBD1. The CDR3 extends over 16 amino acids. Trimming cost V 4 bases and J 1 base; bases outside gene matches: 8. Germline assignment: CDR1 SGDLS and CDR2 YYNGEE. CDR3 DNA sequence: TGTGCCAGCAGCATCCTTCCGGGACAGGGGAACACTGAAGCTTTCTTT. Its protein product is CASSILPGQGNTEAFF.

V gene TRBV24-1 combines with J gene TRBJ2-1, with TRBD1 as a possible D gene (6 bases). V was trimmed by 0 bases and J by 0 bases, leaving 11 bases between them. The CDR3 is 17 residues long. CDR1 is KGHDR, CDR2 SFDVKD, per germline. The DNA of the CDR3 is TGTGCCACCAGTGATTTGTGGGCAGGGGACTCCTACAATGAGCAGTTCTTC. It translates to CATSDLWAGDSYNEQFF.

V and J are TRBV6-1 and TRBJ1-6, with 8 positions matching TRBD1. Germline CDR1 is MNHNS and CDR2 is SASEGT. V shed 2 bases, J shed 2 bases, and the junction held 5 bases outside the gene matches. The CDR3 spans 17 residues. The CDR3 loop reads CASSELTGGAYNSPLHF. CDR3 coding DNA: TGTGCCAGCAGTGAATTAACAGGGGGAGCCTATAATTCACCCCTCCACTTT.

Many counts were recorded for this clone. The chain is built from TRBV5-1 and TRBJ2-3, with a possible D match to TRBD2 (5 bases). Germline CDR1 SGHRS, CDR2 YFSETQ. V lost 4 bases and J lost 2, with 17 bases in between. CDR3 length: 16 amino acids. CDR3 nucleotides: TGCGCCAGCAGCCACGGATGGAAGGACTTCACAGATACGCAGTATTTT. This encodes CASSHGWKDFTDTQYF.

This sequence joins TRBV19 and TRBJ2-2; D might be TRBD2 (6 bases). V was cut by 3 bases and J by 4 bases, with 12 bases left in between. Germline CDR1 reads LNHDA; CDR2 reads SQIVND (reference sequence). The CDR3 runs 15 residues. CDR3: CASSIYGGRTGELFF. CDR3 DNA: TGTGCCAGTAGTATTTACGGGGGACGCACCGGGGAGCTGTTTTTT.

V is TRBV12-3 or TRBV12-4 and J is TRBJ1-1; D is unresolved. V lost 3 bases, J lost 1 base, and 6 bases lay in between. The CDR3 sequence is 13 residues long. Written as DNA, the CDR3 is TGTGCCAGCAGTTTTTACGGGAACACTGAAGCTTTCTTT. It yields the protein CASSFYGNTEAFF.

The V and J genes are TRBV7-2 and TRBJ2-5; TRBD1 aligns across 10 bases. CDR1 is SGHTA, CDR2 FQGNSA, per germline. With 6 bases clipped from V and 2 bases from J, the junction kept 9 bases outside the gene matches. The CDR3 extends over 16 amino acids. The CDR3, as DNA: TGTGCCAGCAGGGAAGACAGGGGGCTACGACAAGAGACCCAGTACTTC. It is translated as CASREDRGLRQETQYF.

The rearrangement uses TRBV10-1 and TRBJ2-1; TRBD2 matches 11 bases. This CDR3 is 14 amino acids long. Germline V gives CDR1 WNHNN, CDR2 SYGVQD (reference sequence). The junction had 9 bases not matched to a gene; V was cut back by 10 bases and J by 7 bases. Here the CDR3 DNA reads TGCGCCACATCTAGCGGGGGGTTGGGAAATGAGCAGTTCTTC. Its translation is CATSSGGLGNEQFF.

This clone appeared once. The chain links TRBV24-1 to TRBJ2-1; 9 bases align to TRBD1. This CDR3 has 13 residues. Germline lookup yields CDR1 KGHDR and CDR2 SFDVKD. Unmatched junction bases numbered 0, after V lost 2 bases and J lost 8 bases. This chain's CDR3 is CATSDWDRDEQFF. The CDR3 DNA reads TGTGCCACCAGTGATTGGGACAGGGATGAGCAGTTCTTC.

The chain links TRBV3-1 (or the pseudogene TRBV3-2) to TRBJ2-5; TRBD2 matches at 10 bases. Germline V lookup: CDR1 LGHDT, CDR2 YNNKEL (reference sequence). V dropped 4 bases and J dropped 3; count of bases not matched to a gene: 2. The CDR3 runs to 14 residues. The CDR3 bases are TGTGCCAGCAGCCTGGGACTAGCGAAAGAGACCCAGTACTTC. Residues: CASSLGLAKETQYF.

The gene calls are TRBV5-4 and TRBJ1-2, with TRBD1 identical over 8 bases. The V and J ends lost 1 base and 4 bases, in that order; junction bases with no gene match: 6. The CDR3 sequence is 15 residues long. The germline CDR1 and CDR2 sequences are SGHNT and YYREEE (reference sequence). The CDR3 is CASSLQGARRYGYTF. CDR3 sequence (DNA): TGTGCCAGCAGCTTGCAGGGGGCGCGGCGCTATGGCTACACCTTC.

The chain has TRBV25-1 and TRBJ1-1, with 7 bases lining up with TRBD1. CDR1 and CDR2 (germline): MGHDK, SYGVNS. J was trimmed by 0 bases and V by 4 bases; bases with no gene match: 5. This CDR3 contains 15 residues. CDR3 amino acids: CASSAPTGMNTEAFF. The CDR3 coding sequence is TGTGCCAGCAGTGCCCCGACAGGGATGAACACTGAAGCTTTCTTT.

The V and J genes are TRBV7-2 and TRBJ2-3, with 7 bases fitting TRBD2. In germline, CDR1 is SGHTA, CDR2 FQGNSA. CDR3 length: 14 amino acids. V lost 5 bases and J lost 2; bases outside the gene matches: 4. The CDR3 spells CASSPGLLTDTQYF. The CDR3, as DNA: TGTGCCAGCAGCCCGGGACTACTCACAGATACGCAGTATTTT.